This T cell receptor beta chain was identified during a study of blood T cell repertoires in COVID-19. Study at large: The study drew acute and convalescent COVID-19 samples from the United States, Italy and Spain. PBMCs, B-cell-depleted T cells, or T cells were the source of the cDNA or gDNA that made up the material.

In the authors' methods: Estimated nucleated cell counts came from reference gene primer amplification. The data were produced by immunoSEQ multiplex PCR, yet TCRdb's version contains in-frame clones alone and is incomplete. Clonal size and the V and J genes are those of that table, whereas D and trimming came from the DNA. The table includes approximately 260,000 clones, about 91% detected once. The germline gives CDR1 MDHEN, CDR2 SYDVKM. V gave up 5 bases and J gave up 1 base, with 6 bases separating them. CDR3 length equals 12 residues. Sequenced material: peripheral blood. V usage is TRBV28 and J usage is TRBJ2-7, with a weak D call TRBD2 (5 bases). The TCR originated in a woman in her thirties or forties who had recovered from COVID-19. CDR3: CASSRESYEQYF. The CDR3 DNA is TGTGCCAGCAGTCGGGAATCCTACGAGCAGTACTTC.